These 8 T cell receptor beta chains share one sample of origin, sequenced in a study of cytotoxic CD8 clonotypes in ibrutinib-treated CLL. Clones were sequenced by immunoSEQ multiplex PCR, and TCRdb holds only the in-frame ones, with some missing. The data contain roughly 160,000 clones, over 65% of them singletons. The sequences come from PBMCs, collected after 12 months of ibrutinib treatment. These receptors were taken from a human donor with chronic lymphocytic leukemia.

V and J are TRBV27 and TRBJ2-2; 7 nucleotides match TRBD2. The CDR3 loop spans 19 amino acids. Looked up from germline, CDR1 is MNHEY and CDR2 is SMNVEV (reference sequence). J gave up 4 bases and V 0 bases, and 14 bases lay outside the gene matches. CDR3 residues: CASSLSLAALERITGELFF. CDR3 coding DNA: TGTGCCAGCAGTTTATCCCTAGCGGCCTTGGAACGGATCACCGGGGAGCTGTTTTTT.

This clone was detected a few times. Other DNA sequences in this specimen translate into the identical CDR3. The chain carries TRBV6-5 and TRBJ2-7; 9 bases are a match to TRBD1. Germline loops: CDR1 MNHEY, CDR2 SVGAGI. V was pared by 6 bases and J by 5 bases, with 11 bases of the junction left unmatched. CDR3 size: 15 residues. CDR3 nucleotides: TGTGCCAGCAGCCCCCCCCGAGGGACAGGGAACGAGCAGTACTTC. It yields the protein CASSPPRGTGNEQYF.

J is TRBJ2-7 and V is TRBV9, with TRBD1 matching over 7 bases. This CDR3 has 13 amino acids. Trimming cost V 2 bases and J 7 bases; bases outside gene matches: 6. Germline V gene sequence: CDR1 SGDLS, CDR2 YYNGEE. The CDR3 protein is CASSVSGGREQYF. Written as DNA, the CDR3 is TGTGCCAGCAGCGTCTCAGGGGGTCGGGAGCAGTACTTC.

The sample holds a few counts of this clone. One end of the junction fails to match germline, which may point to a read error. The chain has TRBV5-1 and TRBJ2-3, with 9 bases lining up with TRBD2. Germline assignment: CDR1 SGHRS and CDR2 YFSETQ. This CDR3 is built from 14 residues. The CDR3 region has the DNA TGCGCCAGCAATAGCGGGACTAGCAAAGATACGCAGTATTTT. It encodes CASNSGTSKDTQYF.

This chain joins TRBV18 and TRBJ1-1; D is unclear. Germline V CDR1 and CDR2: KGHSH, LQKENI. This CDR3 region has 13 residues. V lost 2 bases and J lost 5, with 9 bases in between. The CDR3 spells CASSPGMETEAFF. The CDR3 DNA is TGTGCCAGCTCACCAGGGATGGAAACTGAAGCTTTCTTT.

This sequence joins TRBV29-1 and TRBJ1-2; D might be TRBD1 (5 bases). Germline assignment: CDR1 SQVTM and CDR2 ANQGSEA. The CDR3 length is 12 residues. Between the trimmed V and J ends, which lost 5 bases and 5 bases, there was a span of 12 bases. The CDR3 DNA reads TGCAGCGTTCAGCAGGGCTGGTATGGCTACACCTTC. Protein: CSVQQGWYGYTF.

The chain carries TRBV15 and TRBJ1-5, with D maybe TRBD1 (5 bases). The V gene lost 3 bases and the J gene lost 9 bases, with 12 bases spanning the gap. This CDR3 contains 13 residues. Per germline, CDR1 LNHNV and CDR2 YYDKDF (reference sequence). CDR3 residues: CATSSHAGMPQHF. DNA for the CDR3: TGTGCCACCAGCAGTCATGCAGGGATGCCCCAGCATTTT.

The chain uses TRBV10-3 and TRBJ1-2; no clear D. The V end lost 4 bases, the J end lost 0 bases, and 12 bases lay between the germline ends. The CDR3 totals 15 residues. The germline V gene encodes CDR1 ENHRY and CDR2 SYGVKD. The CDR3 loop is CAISGTGNTNYGYTF. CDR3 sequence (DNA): TGTGCCATCAGTGGAACCGGGAATACTAACTATGGCTACACCTTC.